These T cell receptor beta chains were read from a single sample in a study of blood T cell repertoires in COVID-19. Sequenced by immunoSEQ multiplex PCR; TCRdb stores in-frame clones only, minus some. The sample yields about 140,000 clones, around 84% seen once. Sequencing input: peripheral blood. The source is a human donor with acute or convalescent COVID-19. The donor label of this sample is uncertain. CDR3s include the opening cysteine and the closing phenylalanine or tryptophan. Each record gives: clone size, D gene, V gene, CDR3 length, J gene, CDR3 protein, CDR3 DNA. D genes are given only for firm matches. Only some rows state a clone size, as once, few, many or a class for expanded clones.

>.|TRBD1|TRBV5-3|16|TRBJ1-5
CARSLQGAMSNQPQHF
TGTGCCAGAAGCTTACAGGGGGCGATGAGCAATCAGCCCCAGCATTTT
>.|.|TRBV9|14|TRBJ1-2
CASSVEVRTHGYTF
TGTGCCAGCAGCGTAGAAGTTCGCACTCATGGCTACACCTTC
>.|.|TRBV11-1|13|TRBJ2-7
CASRRQETYEQYF
TGTGCCAGCAGACGCCAGGAAACCTACGAGCAGTACTTC
>.|TRBD2|TRBV4-2|16|TRBJ2-3
CASSRSTSGVTDTQYF
TGTGCCAGCAGCCGATCGACTAGCGGGGTAACAGATACGCAGTATTTT
>few|TRBD1|TRBV28|14|TRBJ1-1
CASRSGQGDTEAFF
TGTGCCAGCAGATCGGGACAGGGGGACACTGAAGCTTTCTTT
>once|TRBD1|TRBV7-9|16|TRBJ2-1
CASSLHGTGGRDEQFF
TGTGCCAGCAGCTTACACGGGACAGGGGGTCGAGATGAGCAGTTCTTC
>.|.|TRBV7-2|15|TRBJ1-3
CASSLWTSPGNTIYF
TGTGCCAGCAGCCTCTGGACAAGTCCTGGAAACACCATATATTTT
>.|.|TRBV24-1|15|TRBJ1-2
CATSDARDTSGGYTF
TGTGCCACCAGTGACGCCCGGGACACCAGCGGAGGCTACACCTTC
>.|.|TRBV5-5|15|TRBJ2-7
CASSLDSVREYEQYF
TGTGCCAGCAGCTTAGACAGCGTCCGGGAGTACGAGCAGTACTTC
>.|TRBD1|TRBV3-1/TRBV3-2|15|TRBJ1-6
CASSQGGGAHSPLHF
TGTGCCAGCAGCCAAGGAGGGGGCGCGCATTCACCCCTCCACTTT
>once|TRBD2|TRBV4-2|16|TRBJ2-5
CASRQGGSGGLETQYF
TGTGCCAGCAGACAAGGAGGGAGCGGGGGGTTAGAGACCCAGTACTTC
>.|.|TRBV5-4|14|TRBJ1-2
CASSLTGTNYGYTF
TGTGCCAGCAGCCTAACAGGGACCAACTATGGCTACACCTTC